This T cell receptor beta chain was sequenced during a study of cytotoxic CD8 clonotypes in ibrutinib-treated CLL. Produced via immunoSEQ multiplex PCR; TCRdb's table is partial and in-frame only. Found here are just over 65,000 clones, about 63% of them singletons; the top ten hold around 5.8%. J was trimmed by 4 bases and V by 5 bases; bases with no gene match: 6. The CDR3 has 14 residues. Germline V gene sequence: CDR1 LNHDA, CDR2 SQIVND (reference sequence). This chain connects TRBV19 to TRBJ2-7, with TRBD1 matching over 9 bases. Sample: PBMCs, taken after 12 months of ibrutinib treatment. The source of this sequence is a human donor with chronic lymphocytic leukemia. The CDR3: CASSPRQGEYEQYF. The CDR3 DNA reads as TGTGCCAGTAGTCCAAGACAGGGGGAGTACGAGCAGTACTTC.